One and the same sample provided the 6 T cell receptor beta chains below, sequenced in a study of Tregs in tolerant kidney transplant recipients. Measured with immunoSEQ multiplex PCR; TCRdb has only the in-frame clones, and not every one. In the table there are approximately 90,000 clones, roughly 92% of which are singletons. The sequenced sample was CD8+ T cells from blood. The receptors were gathered from a human donor in good health.

The rearrangement uses TRBV29-1 and TRBJ2-7, with a possible D match to TRBD2 (6 bases). V lost 3 bases to trimming and J lost 0 bases, with 18 bases between them. Germline CDR1 and CDR2: SQVTM and ANQGSEA. The CDR3 length is 16 residues. The CDR3 spells CSVDIPGLQSSYEQYF. The CDR3 nucleotides read TGCAGCGTTGATATACCGGGACTCCAGAGCTCCTACGAGCAGTACTTC.

The rearrangement uses TRBV15 and TRBJ1-2, with D perhaps matching TRBD1 (5 bases). The CDR3 contains 16 residues. Germline loops: CDR1 LNHNV, CDR2 YYDKDF (reference sequence). V lost 1 base and J lost 0, with 12 bases in between. This chain's CDR3 is CATSRGGDLANYGYTF. DNA for the CDR3: TGTGCCACCAGCAGAGGAGGGGACTTAGCTAACTATGGCTACACCTTC.

The chain carries TRBV9 and TRBJ2-1; 13 positions match TRBD2. Trimming at V came to 3 bases and at J to 3 bases, leaving 6 bases not matched to a gene. The CDR3 has 17 residues. Germline loops: CDR1 SGDLS, CDR2 YYNGEE. The CDR3 DNA is TGTGCCAGCAGCGAGACTAGCGGGAGGTATGTCTACAATGAGCAGTTCTTC. Translated: CASSETSGRYVYNEQFF.

The J gene is TRBJ2-7, the V gene TRBV5-5; no firm D call. The CDR3 runs 16 residues. Germline loops: CDR1 SGHKS, CDR2 YYEKEE (reference sequence). Deletions cut 0 bases from V and 5 bases from J, with 18 bases between. The chain's CDR3 is CASSLVTPREADEQYF. CDR3 nucleotides: TGTGCCAGCAGCTTGGTGACTCCCCGAGAGGCCGACGAGCAGTACTTC.

This chain joins TRBV27 and TRBJ2-3, with 8 bases lining up with TRBD2. The CDR3 has 15 amino acids. Germline CDR1 is MNHEY and CDR2 is SMNVEV (reference sequence). Unmatched junction bases numbered 3, after V lost 4 bases and J lost 0 bases. Here the CDR3 DNA reads TGTGCCAGCAGTTCCCGACTAGCGAGCACAGATACGCAGTATTTT. It is translated as CASSSRLASTDTQYF.

The chain joins TRBV29-1 to TRBJ2-1, with D perhaps given as TRBD1 or TRBD2 (5 bases each). V was pared by 6 bases and J by 4 bases, with 10 bases between. CDR3 length: 12 amino acids. Germline-derived CDR1 and CDR2 are SQVTM and ANQGSEA. As DNA, the CDR3 is TGCAGCGTCCCCTGGGGGTACAATGAGCAGTTCTTC. Protein: CSVPWGYNEQFF.